The 17 T cell receptor beta chains below were found in one sample sequenced in a study of early T cells in non-severe SARS-CoV-2 infection. Each CDR3 protein gets one entry after TCRdb re-called the 5' RACE reads with MiXCR. Here the sample spans around 52,000 distinct CDR3 sequences, 11% being singletons. The sample comprised whole blood. These receptors were taken from an adult who was a healthcare worker with PCR-confirmed SARS-CoV-2 infection or an uninfected control (not recorded which).

In this sample, this clonotype turned up a few times. The chain joins TRBV7-7 to TRBJ2-2; perhaps TRBD2 as D (5 bases). Germline V gene data show CDR1 as SSHAT and CDR2 as FNYEAQ (reference sequence). The CDR3 loop spans 14 amino acids. Trimming pared 5 bases from V and 7 bases from J, leaving 14 bases between. CDR3 DNA: TGTGCCAGCAGCCTGGAGGAGCTCGGCGGGGAGCTGTTTTTT. Its protein product is CASSLEELGGELFF. The full variable domain, completed using reference TRBV7-7 and TRBJ2-2, is GAGVSQSPRYKVTKRGQDVTLRCDPISSHATLYWYQQALGQGPEFLTYFNYEAQPDKSGLPSDRFSAERPEGSISTLTIQRTEQRDSAMYRCASSLEELGGELFFGEGSRLTVL.

This clonotype showed up many times. The gene calls are TRBV28 and TRBJ2-7, with 7 bases aligning to TRBD1. The CDR3 is 14 amino acids. Germline CDR1 and CDR2: MDHEN and SYDVKM. V lost 3 bases, J lost 1 base, and 3 bases stayed unmatched. Written as DNA, the CDR3 is TGTGCCAGCAGTTTCTGGGACAGATCCTACGAGCAGTACTTC. It specifies CASSFWDRSYEQYF.

This chain links TRBV28 with TRBJ2-7; D gene unclear. V lost 5 bases to trimming and J lost 0 bases, with 5 bases between them. Germline CDR1 reads MDHEN; CDR2 reads SYDVKM. This CDR3 comprises 12 residues. The CDR3 nucleotides read TGTGCCAGCAGTGAGACCTCCTACGAGCAGTACTTC. This encodes CASSETSYEQYF.

This clonotype was picked up many times. The chain employs TRBV12-3 or TRBV12-4 and TRBJ2-2; TRBD2 agrees at 7 bases. The CDR3 length is 13 residues. V trimming: 7 bases; J trimming: 6 bases; junction bases outside the gene matches: 5. In DNA form, the CDR3 reads TGTGCCAGCACCGGGACTACGGCCGGGGAGCTGTTTTTT. Translating gives CASTGTTAGELFF.

A single count supports this clonotype. The genes are TRBV5-1 and TRBJ2-3, with 10 nucleotides matching TRBD2. The CDR3 sequence is 16 residues long. CDR1 SGHRS and CDR2 YFSETQ come from the germline V gene. Trimming removed 4 bases from V and 4 bases from J; junction bases left unmatched: 9. The CDR3 coding sequence is TGCGCCAGCAGCCAAACAAGCGGGAGGGTGGCAGATACGCAGTATTTT. Translation: CASSQTSGRVADTQYF. Full variable domain (missing parts from reference TRBV5-1 and TRBJ2-3): KAGVTQTPRYLIKTRGQQVTLSCSPISGHRSVSWYQQTPGQGLQFLFEYFSETQRNKGNFPGRFSGRQFSNSRSEMNVSTLELGDSALYLCASSQTSGRVADTQYFGPGTRLTVL.

This clonotype came up many times. This chain connects TRBV28 to TRBJ2-1; D is possibly TRBD2 (7 bases). CDR1 MDHEN and CDR2 SYDVKM come from the germline V gene. The CDR3 has 16 amino acids. Trimming removed 1 base at V and 5 bases at J, with 15 bases between. The CDR3 here is CASSLSGAGANNEQFF. Written as DNA, the CDR3 is TGTGCCAGCAGTTTATCTGGGGCGGGGGCCAACAATGAGCAGTTCTTC. The full variable domain, rest sourced from reference TRBV28 and TRBJ2-1, is DVKVTQSSRYLVKRTGEKVFLECVQDMDHENMFWYRQDPGLGLRLIYFSYDVKMKEKGDIPEGYSVSREKKERFSLILESASTNQTSMYLCASSLSGAGANNEQFFGPGTRLTVL.

As DNA, the CDR3 is TGTGCCAGCAGACCACGGGGCCGCTCCGATCAGCCCCAGCATTTT. Its protein product is CASRPRGRSDQPQHF. This chain joins TRBV12-3 or TRBV12-4 and TRBJ1-5, with D maybe TRBD1 (5 bases). With 6 bases removed from V and 5 bases from J, the gap between germline ends came to 17 bases. This CDR3 spans 15 amino acids.

The V gene is TRBV28, the J gene TRBJ2-1; 8 bases match TRBD2. Germline V lookup: CDR1 MDHEN, CDR2 SYDVKM. CDR3 size: 15 residues. After removal of 5 bases from V and 2 bases from J, the junction contained 5 bases not matched to a gene. The CDR3 spells CASSPGGATYNEQFF. The CDR3 coding sequence is TGTGCCAGCAGTCCCGGGGGGGCTACCTACAATGAGCAGTTCTTC.

This clonotype was found many times. The gene calls are TRBV14 and TRBJ2-7; no clear D gene. The CDR3 totals 16 residues. V gave up 5 bases and J gave up 4 bases, with 21 bases separating them. CDR1 and CDR2 from the germline V gene are SGHDN and FVKESK. The CDR3 nucleotides are TGTGCCAGCAGCAAAGCCGCCCCGACGTTCGGGTACGAGCAGTACTTC. Protein sequence: CASSKAAPTFGYEQYF.

Regarding this clonotype: A much bigger clone sits one base away, suggesting this may be a read error. J is TRBJ2-1 and V is TRBV20-1; 16 bases line up with TRBD2. The germline V gene has CDR1 DFQATT and CDR2 SNEGSKA (reference sequence). The CDR3 covers 18 residues. The CDR3 reads CCATRPGLAGGRDNEQFF. CDR3 DNA sequence: TGCTGTGCTACTAGACCGGGACTAGCGGGAGGGCGGGACAATGAGCAGTTCTTC.

This clonotype was seen many times. The chain combines TRBV5-6 with TRBJ2-2; 7 bases are a match to TRBD1. The CDR3 extends over 15 amino acids. Germline V CDR1 and CDR2: SGHDT, YYEEEE. V was clipped by 0 bases and J by 3 bases; unmatched bases: 2. CDR3 residues: CASSLGGGYTGELFF. The CDR3 DNA reads TGTGCCAGCAGCTTGGGAGGGGGCTACACCGGGGAGCTGTTTTTT.

The J gene is TRBJ2-7, the V gene TRBV7-9; D is unclear. Per the germline V gene, CDR1 is SEHNR and CDR2 is FQNEAQ (reference sequence). The CDR3 has 13 residues. Trimming took off 4 bases at V and 3 bases at J, with 10 bases between the two ends. In DNA form, the CDR3 reads TGTGCCAGCAGCTCCCCCCCAAGCTACGAGCAGTACTTC. It translates to CASSSPPSYEQYF.

This clonotype has ten or more counts. The chain uses TRBV10-3 and TRBJ1-6, with D possibly matching TRBD1 (6 bases). Germline CDR1 ENHRY, CDR2 SYGVKD. V was trimmed by 5 bases and J by 9 bases, leaving 20 bases between them. The CDR3 sequence is 16 residues long. The CDR3 reads CAISPTGRQAGSPLHF. CDR3 nucleotide sequence: TGTGCCATCAGTCCCACCGGGAGACAGGCGGGTTCACCCCTCCACTTT.

V is TRBV10-1 and J is TRBJ1-4; D gene unclear. The CDR3 spans 15 residues. With 2 bases removed from V and 0 bases from J, the gap between germline ends came to 7 bases. The germline CDR1 and CDR2 sequences are WNHNN and SYGVQD (reference sequence). DNA of the CDR3: TGCGCCAGCAGTGAGGGACTTGCAACTAATGAAAAACTGTTTTTT. The encoded protein is CASSEGLATNEKLFF.

A few counts support this clonotype. The chain joins TRBV6-1 to TRBJ1-6; maybe TRBD1 (5 bases). Between the trimmed V and J ends, which lost 4 bases and 0 bases, there was a span of 13 bases. CDR1 and CDR2 (germline): MNHNS, SASEGT. The CDR3 loop spans 17 amino acids. CDR3 residues: CASSAGQGASYNSPLHF. DNA for the CDR3: TGTGCCAGCAGTGCCGGACAAGGGGCCTCCTATAATTCACCCCTCCACTTT.

This clonotype has ten or more counts. This sequence joins TRBV7-3 and TRBJ2-1; 9 nucleotides match TRBD2. CDR1 and CDR2 (germline): SGHTA, FQGTGA. The CDR3 runs 15 residues. V was clipped by 2 bases and J by 4 bases; unmatched bases: 3. Written as DNA, the CDR3 is TGTGCCAGCAGCTTAGGAGCGGGAGGATACAATGAGCAGTTCTTC. Its translation: CASSLGAGGYNEQFF.

V usage is TRBV27 and J usage is TRBJ1-6, with unresolved D. Trimming removed 5 bases at V and 0 bases at J, with 11 bases between. Per the germline V gene, CDR1 is MNHEY and CDR2 is SMNVEV (reference sequence). The CDR3 totals 16 residues. CDR3: CASSPDWSSYNSPLHF. The CDR3 region has the DNA TGTGCCAGCAGTCCCGACTGGAGCTCCTATAATTCACCCCTCCACTTT.